This T cell receptor beta chain was recorded in a study of cytomegalovirus exposure and HLA in healthy donors (dated by TCRdb to the late 2010s). As for the study more broadly: In an earlier analysis of 450 to 750 of the donors, approximately 300 Gb of sequence data and approximately 120 million unique TCR beta sequences from roughly 190 million T cells were reported. Alongside the repertoire data, information on donor age, sex, ethnicity and CMV serostatus was compiled. In a later analysis, previously published TCR beta repertoires from 500 to 750 donors were re-analyzed and high-resolution HLA genotyping was added so that TCR occurrence patterns could be studied. Along with the 666-subject first cohort, a separate validation cohort of 120 different subjects was used. Genome-wide SNP genotypes for about 65% of the 666 donors were used in a later genetic analysis, which treated that subset as a discovery cohort. Using immunosequencing, the study profiled T cell repertoires from 500 to 800 subjects and related those repertoires to cytomegalovirus serostatus. All discovery cohort repertoires had been generated using a single sequencing platform. An earlier analysis of around 580 of the donors used high-throughput TCR beta sequencing to judge whether each TCR beta V gene segment behaved as functional or pseudogenic. The study combined high-throughput TCR immunosequencing, statistical association of individual TCRs with disease status, and machine learning to predict cytomegalovirus infection status. Both class I and class II loci were covered by HLA typing, at four-digit resolution. Five DR-DQ haplotypes were handled as single units for association and clustering because linkage in the cohort was strong. Rather than drawing on any new phenotypic data, the later analysis identified candidate immune exposures from TCR beta sequences and the way those sequences occurred across donors. Among the approximately 400 genotyped donors, around 79% belonged to the genetic ancestry cluster associated with self-reported Caucasian donors. Among over 350 genotyped donors of the cohort, an average of approximately 250,000 unique TCR beta nucleotide sequences were sequenced per donor, roughly 20% of them non-productive. The number of typed donors differed by locus: about 620-640 for A, B, C, DRB1 and DQB1; 500 to 550 for DQA1; fewer than 610 for DPA1; and about 450 for DPB1. The study aimed to test whether cataloging public T cell receptors could reveal signatures of past pathogen exposure. An early release covering over 500 HLA-typed donors comprised approximately 290 gigabases of sequencing data and 85 million or so unique TCR sequences.

Of note for this clone: It lacks a known antigen. No much larger clone is present one base from it, and per-base qualities are unavailable.

The cohort was made up of about 610 healthy bone marrow donors. At the time of sampling, every cohort member was nominally healthy, though immune exposures that went unrecorded were likely present. The donor tested CMV seropositive and was one of the 289 seropositive cohort members. A peripheral blood sample was provided by each donor, and peripheral blood mononuclear cells were used for TCR beta sequencing. The Qiagen DNeasy Blood Extraction Kit was used to extract genomic DNA from the blood cell samples. General findings and caveats noted by the study authors: In a later analysis, several top co-occurrence clusters were reported to appear linked to parvovirus B19, influenza, CMV and Epstein-Barr virus. A later analysis found that TCR association rates varied across HLA loci, with DRB1 alleles showing the most associated TCRs and HLA-C alleles the fewest. CMV serostatus was the only immune exposure information available for the cohort. A group of highly shared sequence variants was considered likely to be a technical artifact of the sequencing pipeline. In a later analysis, HLA-associated TCR beta chains showed more clonal expansion and lower generation probabilities than non-associated chains that were equally common. The study listed 164 TCR beta chains as associated with cytomegalovirus. Because HLA typing was unavailable for some donors at each locus, only the typed subset was used in association tests. Over 15 rarely observed V segments, including chromosome 9 orphons, were excluded from the earlier analysis of approximately 600 of the donors because counts were too low. Assigning TCR associations to individual alleles was difficult when HLA alleles, especially DR and DQ, strongly co-occurred. In this cohort, only TCR beta chains were sequenced, and detectable features were limited by the absence of alpha or paired-chain data. Roughly uniform sequencing depth across donors was assumed in presence/absence analyses, although this assumption may not hold. A few of the identified cytomegalovirus-associated TCR beta chains were confirmed in vitro to be specific for cytomegalovirus antigens. Correlated functional status among segregating V segments might be attributable to linkage disequilibrium, but an unknown experimental factor could not be ruled out. The authors suggested that the approach could potentially be extended to other disease states and immunological phenotypes. The classifier was reported to diagnose cytomegalovirus status with high specificity and sensitivity in both the original and validation cohorts. The 87-base-pair reads could not distinguish some IMGT-functional V segments, including TRBV6-2 and TRBV6-3, so those segments were excluded. Broadly in line with IMGT annotations, most TCR beta V segments showed up in productive rearrangements about 90% or about 30% of the time in an earlier analysis of 450 to 750 of the donors. V-gene and J-gene trimming of TCR beta chains was associated with a missense DCLRE1C variant in a later genetic analysis, and the association was replicated in an independent cohort. Most CMV-associated TCR beta chains appeared to be HLA-restricted in a later analysis, and the HLA associations seemed to be driven largely by CMV exposure. Compared with the roughly 600-donor mean, donors in an Asian-associated ancestry cluster had fewer N-insertions in productive TCRs, according to a later genetic analysis. At a false discovery rate of 0.05, a later analysis linked 16,951 TCR beta sequences to specific HLA alleles. While some public TCRs were present in many individuals, most TCR sequences turned up only very rarely across donors. A further reported finding was that TCR beta sequences accurately predicted the HLA-A and HLA-B alleles for most subjects in the first cohort.

There are 17 amino acids in the CDR3, from cysteine to phenylalanine inclusive. Only the CDR3 part of the read is kept: 51 bases, read in frame from the first base. Unmatched junction bases come to 4, with V trimmed by 1 base and J by 2 bases. CDR1 and CDR2, per the germline V gene, are SGHNT and YENEEA. Libraries were made using the immunoSEQ multiplex PCR assay. For the multiplex PCR, a mixture combining 60 forward primers for TCR Vbeta segments and 13 reverse primers for TCR Jbeta segments was used. Amplification of the CDR3 region of rearranged TCR beta genes was performed with a multiplex PCR assay on genomic DNA. Amplified TCR beta libraries were sequenced as 87-base-pair reads on the Illumina HiSeq System. The published analysis was carried out like this. A later analysis tallied roughly 78 million unique TCR beta chains across the 666 repertoires, and about 12 million of those chains were shared by two or more donors. Raw reads were error-corrected and collapsed into unique sequences by a nearest-neighbor algorithm in which closely related sequences were merged to remove PCR and sequencing errors. To assign V, D and J gene segments, CDR3 sequences were aligned to IMGT reference sequences. Each retained sequence needed at least a six-nucleotide match to both a V gene segment and a J gene segment. A rearrangement was called productive if the CDR3 had no stop codons and remained in frame with V and J, and every other rearrangement was called non-productive. Following IMGT convention, CDR3 was defined as the stretch from the second conserved V-encoded cysteine to the conserved J-encoded phenylalanine. Sequences without an unambiguous match to a single V gene segment were excluded from the earlier analysis of approximately 560 of the donors. An earlier analysis of around 600 of the donors classified V segments as functional when productive rearrangements were above 56.7% and as segregating when the standard deviation between donors was above 5%. A statistical classification framework was developed to diagnose cytomegalovirus status using the catalog of TCR beta chain sequences. A later analysis assigned V and J genes by comparing TCR nucleotide sequences with IMGT/GENE-DB human TR gene sequences. In a later analysis, CDR3 sequences and most-parsimonious VDJ recombination scenarios were assigned using the TCRdist pipeline. In a later analysis, each TCR beta chain was defined by its CDR3 amino acid sequence together with its V-gene family, and reads lacking a unique V-gene family were excluded. A later analysis removed several hundred highly shared, low-generation-probability nucleotide sequences to deal with suspected cross-contamination and a sequencing artifact. In a later analysis, a clonal expansion index for each public chain was calculated from normalized within-repertoire ranks of inferred template counts. Generation probabilities in a later analysis came from a VDJ recombination model fitted to out-of-frame rearrangements, and those results were checked against IGoR. Hypergeometric tests were used in a later analysis to score TCR-TCR, TCR-HLA and TCR-CMV co-occurrence, with a repertoire-size bias correction applied to the TCR pairs. In a later analysis, false discovery rates were estimated by permuting HLA or CMV assignments 20 times. In a later analysis, co-occurring TCRs were grouped using DBSCAN, with TCRdist sequence similarity added in when clustering inside HLA-allele-positive subsets. Repertoires with fewer than 30,000 or more than 120,000 public chains, plus five repertoires with anomalous nucleotide sharing, were excluded from co-occurrence clustering. TCRdb mirrors the immuneACCESS table, restricted to in-frame sequences. Some clones are absent from its copies; in checked studies, under half trace to an unresolved V gene, and the reason for the others is unknown. V, J and clone size were drawn from that table, and D and trimming were deduced from the DNA. In all, the sample holds under 150,000 clones, and 55% to 75% of those were seen once. In total, the top ten clones hold 1.5% to 2% of the sample.

Sequencing was performed on PBMCs. This clonotype originated in a man aged 30 to 45 in good health and CMV-seropositive. The chain is encoded by TRBV11-3 joined to TRBJ2-2; 10 of the junction bases match TRBD2. The DNA sequence is given as TGTGCCAGCAGCTTAGGTTTAGCGGGAGGTAACACCGGGGAGCTGTTTTTT. It translates to CASSLGLAGGNTGELFF.